The 27 T cell receptor beta chains presented below share a single source sample, sequenced in a study of T cell repertoires in cytomegalovirus infection. TCRdb called the reads again in MiXCR, with one record for every CDR3 protein. The table includes 700,000 to 900,000 distinct CDR3 sequences, about 28% detected once. No antigen has been identified for these receptors. The material was cultured CD8+ T cells from PBMCs, obtained from culture after CMV antigen stimulation. The source is a human donor in good health (CMV status not recorded). Some clones in this sample may be carry-over from other donors' samples.

V and J are TRBV3-1 and TRBJ2-3; D is ambiguous. V lost 0 bases and J 7 bases, leaving 8 bases between the germline ends. Germline CDR1 and CDR2: LGHDT and YNNKEL (reference sequence). This CDR3 is built from 13 residues. CDR3 nucleotide sequence: TGTGCCAGCAGCCAAGATTTGCGGAATACGCAGTATTTT. Its translation is CASSQDLRNTQYF.

This chain connects TRBV27 to TRBJ1-1; TRBD1 matches at 11 bases. The CDR3 spans 14 residues. V shed 5 bases, J shed 6 bases, and the junction held 5 bases outside the gene matches. Germline V CDR1 and CDR2: MNHEY, SMNVEV (reference sequence). CDR3: CASSPWTGGSEAFF. The CDR3 DNA follows: TGTGCCAGCAGTCCATGGACAGGGGGCTCTGAAGCTTTCTTT.

This clonotype has just a few counts. This chain connects TRBV27 to TRBJ1-6; 7 positions match TRBD1. This CDR3 is 14 amino acids long. With 3 bases clipped from V and 7 bases from J, the junction kept 3 bases outside the gene matches. Germline V lookup: CDR1 MNHEY, CDR2 SMNVEV (reference sequence). CDR3: CASSFGTANSPLHF. The CDR3 DNA follows: TGTGCCAGCAGTTTCGGGACAGCAAATTCACCCCTCCACTTT.

V gene TRBV7-8 combines with J gene TRBJ2-7; 13 bases agree with TRBD2. The CDR3 is 16 residues long. CDR1 and CDR2 from the germline V gene are SGHVS and FQNEAQ. V lost 5 bases and J lost 7; bases outside the gene matches: 11. CDR3 coding DNA: TGTGCCAGCAGCGAACGGACTAGCGGGGGCCTCTGGGAGCAGTACTTC. It encodes CASSERTSGGLWEQYF.

This clonotype was detected ten times or more. The chain links TRBV7-2 to TRBJ2-3; TRBD2 matches 11 bases. Per the germline V gene, CDR1 is SGHTA and CDR2 is FQGNSA. V trimming: 5 bases; J trimming: 6 bases; junction bases outside the gene matches: 7. This CDR3 spans 15 amino acids. CDR3 coding DNA: TGTGCCAGCAGCCTTAGCGGGGGGGCCAGTGATACGCAGTATTTT. This sequence encodes CASSLSGGASDTQYF.

The chain combines TRBV20-1 with TRBJ2-2; TRBD2 aligns across 7 bases. The CDR3 runs to 15 residues. Germline lookup yields CDR1 DFQATT and CDR2 SNEGSKA (reference sequence). Germline trimming cut 6 bases from V and 4 bases from J; bases unmatched to any gene: 11. The CDR3 DNA reads as TGCAGTGCGGACCAGGCGGGGGATGCCACCGGGGAGCTGTTTTTT. Protein product: CSADQAGDATGELFF.

This clonotype was seen ten or more times. This chain connects TRBV7-2 to TRBJ2-5; 10 bases are a match to TRBD1. Trimming removed 5 bases from V and 4 bases from J; junction bases left unmatched: 7. CDR1 and CDR2 from the germline V gene are SGHTA and FQGNSA. The CDR3 totals 15 residues. CDR3 amino acids: CASSQWTGGSETQYF. The CDR3 nucleotides read TGTGCCAGCAGCCAATGGACAGGGGGATCAGAGACCCAGTACTTC.

This clonotype was seen a handful of times. The chain combines TRBV6-1 with TRBJ1-5; D remains unclear. The CDR3 sequence is 18 residues long. The V end lost 0 bases, the J end lost 0 bases, and 15 bases lay between the germline ends. Germline-derived CDR1 and CDR2 are MNHNS and SASEGT. CDR3 amino acids: CASSEAPHITHSNQPQHF. In nucleotides, the CDR3 is TGTGCCAGCAGTGAAGCCCCCCACATCACTCATAGCAATCAGCCCCAGCATTTT.

This clonotype was seen many times. V and J are TRBV7-8 and TRBJ2-6, with 10 bases matching TRBD2. There are 19 residues in the CDR3. J gave up 0 bases and V 2 bases, and 7 bases lay outside the gene matches. CDR1 and CDR2 (germline): SGHVS, FQNEAQ. DNA of the CDR3: TGTGCCAGCAGCTTATCGGGTAGCGGGGGGTACTCTGGGGCCAACGTCCTGACTTTC. Its translation: CASSLSGSGGYSGANVLTF. The full variable domain, with the rest looked up from reference TRBV7-8 and TRBJ2-6, is GAGVSQSPRYKVAKRGQDVALRCDPISGHVSLFWYQQALGQGPEFLTYFQNEAQLDKSGLPSDRFFAERPEGSVSTLKIQRTQQEDSAVYLCASSLSGSGGYSGANVLTFGAGSRLTVL.

V and J are TRBV7-6 and TRBJ2-3; no firm D call. The CDR3 covers 14 residues. CDR1 is SGHVS and CDR2 is FNYEAQ in the germline V gene. The V and J ends lost 2 bases and 3 bases respectively, with 9 bases between them. CDR3 residues: CASSLKASTDTQYF. The DNA of the CDR3 is TGTGCCAGCAGCTTAAAGGCCTCTACAGATACGCAGTATTTT.

The CDR3 loop reads CASSPGKAEAFF. The CDR3 region has the DNA TGTGCCAGCAGCCCCGGAAAGGCTGAAGCTTTCTTT. The chain joins TRBV7-9 to TRBJ1-1; D is unclear. V gave up 5 bases and J gave up 6 bases, with 10 bases separating them. CDR1 and CDR2 (germline): SEHNR, FQNEAQ (reference sequence). CDR3 length equals 12 residues.

This chain connects TRBV5-4 to TRBJ1-2; D call uncertain. V lost 0 bases and J 7 bases, leaving 16 bases between the germline ends. There are 15 residues in the CDR3. CDR1 and CDR2 (germline): SGHNT, YYREEE (reference sequence). The CDR3 protein is CASSLDRGAWRGYTF. The CDR3 coding sequence is TGTGCCAGCAGCTTGGACCGGGGAGCCTGGCGTGGCTACACCTTC. Full variable domain (missing parts from reference TRBV5-4 and TRBJ1-2): ETGVTQSPTHLIKTRGQQVTLRCSSQSGHNTVSWYQQALGQGPQFIFQYYREEENGRGNFPPRFSGLQFPNYSSELNVNALELDDSALYLCASSLDRGAWRGYTFGSGTRLTVV.

There are a few counts of this clonotype. The chain uses TRBV10-3 and TRBJ2-1, with D perhaps matching TRBD1 (6 bases). V lost 5 bases and J 8 bases, leaving 13 bases between the germline ends. This CDR3 contains 13 residues. Germline CDR1 reads ENHRY; CDR2 reads SYGVKD. The CDR3 reads CAISPGQSHEQFF. In DNA form, the CDR3 reads TGTGCCATCAGTCCTGGACAGTCGCATGAGCAGTTCTTC.

The CDR3, as DNA: TGTGCCAGTAGTATTGACAGGGTTGGGAACACTGAAGCTTTCTTT. Its translation: CASSIDRVGNTEAFF. This sequence joins TRBV19 and TRBJ1-1; 7 bases fit TRBD1. The CDR3 length is 15 residues. With V trimmed by 3 bases and J by 1 base, 5 bases remained unmatched. Germline V gene sequence: CDR1 LNHDA, CDR2 SQIVND (reference sequence). The full variable domain, completed using reference TRBV19 and TRBJ1-1, is DGGITQSPKYLFRKEGQNVTLSCEQNLNHDAMYWYRQDPGQGLRLIYYSQIVNDFQKGDIAEGYSVSREKKESFPLTVTSAQKNPTAFYLCASSIDRVGNTEAFFGQGTRLTVV.

The V and J genes are TRBV7-8 and TRBJ1-3; D possibly corresponds to TRBD1 (5 bases). The V end lost 5 bases, the J end lost 4 bases, and 15 bases lay between the germline ends. CDR3 length: 15 residues. Per germline, CDR1 SGHVS and CDR2 FQNEAQ. CDR3 DNA sequence: TGTGCCAGCAGCGGTTCGGCAGGGTGGGGAAACACCATATATTTT. It translates to CASSGSAGWGNTIYF.

As to this clonotype: At one end the junction does not follow the germline gene, possibly because of a read error. The V gene is TRBV5-3, the J gene TRBJ2-4; D unclear. TRBV5-3 is designated an ORF whose function remains uncertain. The CDR3 is 14 amino acids. Here the CDR3 reads CASSWTGGKNIQYF. Written as DNA, the CDR3 is TGTGCCAGCAGCTGGACCGGCGGCAAAAACATTCAGTACTTC.

There are a few counts of this clonotype. The chain combines TRBV4-1 with TRBJ2-1; 7 bases fit TRBD1. The CDR3 covers 16 residues. Germline values: CDR1 MGHRA, CDR2 YSYEKL. The junction had 7 bases not matched to a gene; V was cut back by 3 bases and J by 2 bases. CDR3 protein: CASSHATGVAYNEQFF. The DNA of the CDR3 is TGCGCCAGCAGCCATGCCACAGGGGTGGCCTACAATGAGCAGTTCTTC.

V usage is TRBV12-3 or TRBV12-4 and J usage is TRBJ1-2, with D perhaps TRBD1 (5 bases). CDR3 length equals 12 residues. V lost 5 bases to trimming and J lost 6 bases, with 10 bases between them. The CDR3 nucleotides are TGTGCCAGCAGTCTGGAGACAGATGGCTACACCTTC. Translation: CASSLETDGYTF.

V and J are TRBV12-3 or TRBV12-4 and TRBJ2-2; no clear D. V was cut by 8 bases and J by 3 bases, with 13 bases left in between. This CDR3 spans 14 amino acids. The CDR3, as DNA: TGTGCCAGCTTCGTCTCGACGGACACCGGGGAGCTGTTTTTT. It encodes CASFVSTDTGELFF.

In its sample, this clonotype was seen a few times. The chain recombines TRBV28 with TRBJ2-5, with 8 bases aligning to TRBD1. The germline gives CDR1 MDHEN, CDR2 SYDVKM. V dropped 9 bases and J dropped 1; count of bases not matched to a gene: 10. CDR3 size: 15 residues. CDR3 nucleotide sequence: TGTGCCAGTGTGAAAAGGGGACAGGTCCAAGAGACCCAGTACTTC. Translation gives CASVKRGQVQETQYF.

The rearrangement uses TRBV9 and TRBJ2-3; no definite D call. Germline V CDR1 and CDR2: SGDLS, YYNGEE. The V end was cut by 0 bases, the J end by 1 base, with 3 bases between. CDR3 length equals 13 residues. This CDR3 reads CASSVVGTDTQYF. In nucleotides, the CDR3 is TGTGCCAGCAGCGTAGTGGGCACAGATACGCAGTATTTT.

This clonotype was counted only a few times. Here the CDR3 DNA reads TGTGCCACCCAGGGGGCCGGCGAAAAACTGTTTTTT. This encodes CATQGAGEKLFF. The chain employs TRBV27 and TRBJ1-4, with TRBD1 matching over 8 bases. After removal of 10 bases from V and 8 bases from J, the junction contained 6 bases not matched to a gene. Germline V gene data show CDR1 as MNHEY and CDR2 as SMNVEV (reference sequence). The CDR3 consists of 12 residues.

This clonotype has ten or more counts. In DNA form, the CDR3 reads TGTGCCAGCAGCTTGTCCTCGGGAGCGGGGGGGCCGTACAATGAGCAGTTCTTC. Encoded protein: CASSLSSGAGGPYNEQFF. The chain links TRBV7-2 to TRBJ2-1; 10 nucleotides match TRBD2. This CDR3 spans 18 amino acids. Germline assignment: CDR1 SGHTA and CDR2 FQGNSA. Trimming cost V 3 bases and J 4 bases; bases outside gene matches: 12.

The chain uses TRBV25-1 and TRBJ1-1; D is unresolved. Germline V CDR1 and CDR2: MGHDK, SYGVNS. The CDR3 spans 13 residues. Trimming took off 3 bases at V and 1 base at J, with 6 bases between the two ends. The CDR3 sequence is CASSDEGNTEAFF. CDR3 in DNA: TGTGCCAGCAGTGATGAAGGGAACACTGAAGCTTTCTTT.

In regard to this clonotype: A read error may explain this, as a much larger clone is one base away. This sequence joins TRBV7-6 and TRBJ2-3, with 8 bases lining up with TRBD2. The CDR3 sequence is 15 residues long. The germline V gene encodes CDR1 SGHVS and CDR2 FNYEAQ. The CDR3 DNA reads TGTGTCAGCAGCTTTGGCGGGGGGAACACAGATACGCAGTATTTT. Protein sequence: CVSSFGGGNTDTQYF.

The chain combines TRBV7-6 with TRBJ2-1, with D possibly being TRBD1 (7 bases). CDR3 length equals 14 residues. V was trimmed by 3 bases and J by 7 bases, leaving 13 bases between them. Germline CDR1 SGHVS, CDR2 FNYEAQ. The CDR3 bases are TGTGCCAGCAGCTTCGGACAGGAGGGAAATGAGCAGTTCTTC. It translates to CASSFGQEGNEQFF.

The chain has TRBV5-6 and TRBJ2-1; D might be TRBD1 or TRBD2, each matching 5 bases. This CDR3 is 15 amino acids long. In germline, CDR1 is SGHDT, CDR2 YYEEEE. Trimming cost V 0 bases and J 7 bases, with 14 bases left between them. CDR3 loop: CASSLVQGVRNEQFF. The CDR3 DNA reads TGTGCCAGCAGCTTGGTGCAGGGAGTAAGGAATGAGCAGTTCTTC.